This T cell receptor (beta chain) emerged from a study of blood T cell repertoires in COVID-19. Study as a whole: Specimens from acute and convalescent COVID-19 originated in the United States, Italy and Spain. PBMCs, B-cell-depleted T cells, or T cells provided the cDNA or gDNA that made up the material.

Germline V gives CDR1 MDHEN, CDR2 SYDVKM. This CDR3 region has 14 residues. V was pared by 5 bases and J by 1 base, with 9 bases between. As processed by the authors: The authors estimated nucleated cell counts from reference gene primer amplification. The repertoire was sequenced with immunoSEQ multiplex PCR; TCRdb's copy has only in-frame clones and lacks some. The V and J calls and clone size are taken from that table; D and trimming were inferred from the DNA. The sample gives 350,000 to 400,000 clones, about 90% of which show up once; about 7% is in the top ten. The clonotype originates from a man younger than 35 with active or convalescent COVID-19. The rearrangement uses TRBV28 and TRBJ2-1; the D gene is possibly TRBD1 (6 bases). The sequencing sample was made of peripheral blood. The CDR3 DNA is TGTGCCAGCAGTCCCAGGGGTTCCTACAATGAGCAGTTCTTC. This sequence encodes CASSPRGSYNEQFF.